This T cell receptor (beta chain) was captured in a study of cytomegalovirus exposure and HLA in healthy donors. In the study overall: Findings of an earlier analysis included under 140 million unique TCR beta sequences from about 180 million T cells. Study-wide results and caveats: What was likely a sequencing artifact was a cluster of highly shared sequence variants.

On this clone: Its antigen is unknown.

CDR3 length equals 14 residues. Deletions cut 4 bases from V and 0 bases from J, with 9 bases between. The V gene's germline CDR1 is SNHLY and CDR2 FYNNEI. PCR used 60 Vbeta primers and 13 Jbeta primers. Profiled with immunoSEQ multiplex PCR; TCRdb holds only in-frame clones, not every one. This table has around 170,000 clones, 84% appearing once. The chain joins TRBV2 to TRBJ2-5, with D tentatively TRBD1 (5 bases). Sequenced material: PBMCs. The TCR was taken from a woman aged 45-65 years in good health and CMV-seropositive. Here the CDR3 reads CASSVDRYQETQYF. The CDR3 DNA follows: TGTGCCAGCAGTGTCGACAGATACCAAGAGACCCAGTACTTC.